These T cell receptor beta chains were read from a single sample in a study of CD8 T cells in ankylosing spondylitis. TCRdb used MiXCR to reprocess the 5' RACE reads, holding one entry per CDR3 protein. The data contain 150,000 or so distinct CDR3 sequences, under 35% of them seen just once; the ten biggest clones take up 6%. The specimen sequenced was synovial fluid, either unsorted or a sorted T cell fraction (not recorded which). Source of these receptors: a male donor with ankylosing spondylitis. Both conserved end residues are part of each CDR3. Each record gives: CDR3 protein, CDR3 DNA, J gene, CDR3 length, V gene, D gene, clone size. The D gene is left open where the match is weak. Only part of the rows carry a size: once, few, many, or a class if the clone is expanded.

CDR3: CASKWRRGVVGELFF
DNA: TGTGCCAGCAAATGGAGACGGGGGGTTGTCGGGGAGCTGTTTTTT
J: TRBJ2-2
length: 15
V: TRBV28
D: TRBD2
size: many

CDR3: CSARDPPASGSGNEQFF
DNA: TGCAGTGCTAGAGATCCCCCGGCTAGCGGGAGTGGCAATGAGCAGTTCTTC
J: TRBJ2-1
length: 17
V: TRBV20-1
D: TRBD2
size: many

CDR3: CASSLDGGSDTQYF
DNA: TGTGCCAGCAGCTTAGATGGGGGGTCAGATACGCAGTATTTT
J: TRBJ2-3
length: 14
V: TRBV11-3
D: .
size: .

CDR3: CASKGWGVLYNEQFF
DNA: TGTGCCAGCAAAGGATGGGGGGTCCTGTACAATGAGCAGTTCTTC
J: TRBJ2-1
length: 15
V: TRBV2
D: .
size: .

CDR3: CASSQGWGAYEQYF
DNA: TGTGCCAGCAGCCAAGGGTGGGGGGCCTACGAGCAGTACTTC
J: TRBJ2-7
length: 14
V: TRBV4-2
D: .
size: .

CDR3: CASRLYNRAEAFF
DNA: TGTGCCAGCAGGCTTTACAACAGGGCTGAAGCTTTCTTT
J: TRBJ1-1
length: 13
V: TRBV6-1
D: .
size: .

CDR3: CSVLPTGMVFSPLHF
DNA: TGCAGTGTTCTCCCGACAGGGATGGTGTTTTCACCCCTCCACTTT
J: TRBJ1-6
length: 15
V: TRBV20-1
D: TRBD1
size: .

CDR3: CSVGRANEKLFF
DNA: TGCAGCGTTGGGAGGGCTAATGAAAAACTGTTTTTT
J: TRBJ1-4
length: 12
V: TRBV29-1
D: .
size: few

CDR3: CASSLLGGAEAFF
DNA: TGTGCCAGCAGCTTGCTAGGAGGCGCTGAAGCTTTCTTT
J: TRBJ1-1
length: 13
V: TRBV7-8
D: .
size: .

CDR3: CASSPPTSYWGPQYF
DNA: TGTGCCAGCTCACCGCCAACTTCCTATTGGGGCCCGCAGTACTTC
J: TRBJ2-5
length: 15
V: TRBV18
D: .
size: .

CDR3: CAISEPPWGIGELFF
DNA: TGTGCCATCAGTGAGCCCCCTTGGGGGATCGGGGAGCTGTTTTTT
J: TRBJ2-2
length: 15
V: TRBV10-3
D: .
size: few

CDR3: CASSQVGSGSSEQYF
DNA: TGCGCCAGCAGCCAAGTTGGTAGCGGGAGTAGCGAGCAGTACTTC
J: TRBJ2-7
length: 15
V: TRBV4-3
D: TRBD2
size: .

CDR3: CASSYSGSYNEQFF
DNA: TGTGCCAGCAGTTACAGCGGGAGTTACAATGAGCAGTTCTTC
J: TRBJ2-1
length: 14
V: TRBV6-2/TRBV6-3
D: TRBD2
size: .

CDR3: CASSQDSNVETQYF
DNA: TGCGCCAGCAGCCAAGATAGTAACGTAGAGACCCAGTACTTC
J: TRBJ2-5
length: 14
V: TRBV4-1
D: .
size: few

CDR3: CASSAPGQGREKLFF
DNA: TGTGCCAGCAGCGCGCCGGGACAGGGGAGAGAAAAACTGTTTTTT
J: TRBJ1-4
length: 15
V: TRBV9
D: TRBD1
size: .

CDR3: CASSPPPFGNEQFF
DNA: TGTGCCAGCTCACCACCCCCTTTCGGCAATGAGCAGTTCTTC
J: TRBJ2-1
length: 14
V: TRBV18
D: .
size: .

CDR3: CASSLALAGNAGNTIYF
DNA: TGTGCCAGCAGCTTAGCGCTGGCCGGGAACGCTGGAAACACCATATATTTT
J: TRBJ1-3
length: 17
V: TRBV7-9
D: .
size: .

CDR3: CASSPSTGSKGSEQYF
DNA: TGTGCCAGCTCACCTTCAACCGGGAGTAAGGGGAGCGAGCAGTACTTC
J: TRBJ2-7
length: 16
V: TRBV18
D: .
size: few

CDR3: CASSQLGGNEKLFF
DNA: TGTGCCAGCAGCCAATTGGGTGGCAATGAAAAACTGTTTTTT
J: TRBJ1-4
length: 14
V: TRBV4-2
D: .
size: .

CDR3: CASTLRGSPLHF
DNA: TGTGCCAGCACCTTGAGGGGGTCACCCCTCCACTTT
J: TRBJ1-6
length: 12
V: TRBV7-2
D: .
size: .

CDR3: CASSFSRAPTDTQYF
DNA: TGTGCCAGCAGTTTCAGCCGCGCGCCCACAGATACGCAGTATTTT
J: TRBJ2-3
length: 15
V: TRBV28
D: .
size: .

CDR3: CASSLDGTSGSWETQYF
DNA: TGCGCCAGCAGCTTGGATGGGACTAGCGGGAGTTGGGAGACCCAGTACTTC
J: TRBJ2-5
length: 17
V: TRBV5-1
D: TRBD2
size: many

CDR3: CASSHTGQGTETQYF
DNA: TGTGCCAGCAGCCACACCGGACAGGGGACGGAGACCCAGTACTTC
J: TRBJ2-5
length: 15
V: TRBV3-1
D: TRBD1
size: few

CDR3: CSASLARGNQPQHF
DNA: TGCAGTGCTAGTTTGGCTCGGGGCAATCAGCCCCAGCATTTT
J: TRBJ1-5
length: 14
V: TRBV20-1
D: .
size: .

CDR3: CASRFGGGSNQPQHF
DNA: TGTGCCAGCAGGTTTGGAGGCGGTAGCAATCAGCCCCAGCATTTT
J: TRBJ1-5
length: 15
V: TRBV27
D: .
size: few

CDR3: CASSARLGREANEQFF
DNA: TGTGCCAGCAGTGCCCGATTGGGGCGGGAGGCCAATGAGCAGTTCTTC
J: TRBJ2-1
length: 16
V: TRBV27
D: TRBD2
size: many

CDR3: CSAAGDPGNTIYF
DNA: TGCAGTGCTGCAGGGGACCCGGGAAACACCATATATTTT
J: TRBJ1-3
length: 13
V: TRBV20-1
D: .
size: .

CDR3: CASSSSTEALGYTF
DNA: TGTGCCAGCAGTTCGTCGACGGAGGCTCTGGGCTACACCTTC
J: TRBJ1-2
length: 14
V: TRBV6-5
D: .
size: .

CDR3: CSAPDRISYEQYF
DNA: TGCAGTGCCCCAGACAGGATCTCCTACGAGCAGTACTTC
J: TRBJ2-7
length: 13
V: TRBV20-1
D: .
size: .

CDR3: CASSQAGPGETQYF
DNA: TGTGCCAGCAGCCAAGCGGGCCCAGGGGAGACCCAGTACTTC
J: TRBJ2-5
length: 14
V: TRBV7-2
D: .
size: .

CDR3: CASSLSGAGGQETQYF
DNA: TGCGCCAGCAGCTTGAGTGGCGCCGGGGGGCAGGAGACCCAGTACTTC
J: TRBJ2-5
length: 16
V: TRBV5-1
D: .
size: .

CDR3: CSASSGTGMNTEAFF
DNA: TGCAGTGCTTCTTCCGGGACGGGTATGAACACTGAAGCTTTCTTT
J: TRBJ1-1
length: 15
V: TRBV20-1
D: .
size: few

CDR3: CAISEPYRGEAFF
DNA: TGTGCCATCAGTGAGCCTTACAGGGGTGAAGCTTTCTTT
J: TRBJ1-1
length: 13
V: TRBV10-3
D: TRBD1
size: few

CDR3: CASSYSGGDSKNIQYF
DNA: TGCGCCAGCAGCTATAGCGGGGGGGACTCCAAAAACATTCAGTACTTC
J: TRBJ2-4
length: 16
V: TRBV5-1
D: TRBD2
size: .

CDR3: CASSLGGGSSNQPQHF
DNA: TGTGCCAGCAGCTTAGGAGGAGGCAGTAGCAATCAGCCCCAGCATTTT
J: TRBJ1-5
length: 16
V: TRBV13
D: .
size: many

CDR3: CASSQEGQHYGYTF
DNA: TGCGCCAGCAGCCAAGAGGGACAGCACTATGGCTACACCTTC
J: TRBJ1-2
length: 14
V: TRBV4-1
D: TRBD1
size: .

CDR3: CASSPGQTANSPLHF
DNA: TGTGCCAGCTCACCCGGACAGACGGCCAATTCACCCCTCCACTTT
J: TRBJ1-6
length: 15
V: TRBV18
D: .
size: few

CDR3: CASSETSGRENNEQFF
DNA: TGTGCCAGCAGCGAGACTAGCGGGAGGGAAAACAATGAGCAGTTCTTC
J: TRBJ2-1
length: 16
V: TRBV28
D: TRBD2
size: few

CDR3: CSAEPGGQPQHF
DNA: TGCAGTGCTGAACCGGGTGGTCAGCCCCAGCATTTT
J: TRBJ1-5
length: 12
V: TRBV20-1
D: .
size: .

CDR3: CASKTGTGQETQYF
DNA: TGCGCCAGCAAAACCGGGACCGGCCAAGAGACCCAGTACTTC
J: TRBJ2-5
length: 14
V: TRBV5-1
D: .
size: .